The following is a T cell receptor (beta chain) sequence with its context. The antigen remains undetermined. The sample comes from a study of cytomegalovirus exposure and HLA in healthy donors. Study-wide results and caveats: Common viral pathogens seemed, in a later analysis, to connect with several of the most significant clusters.

Germline V gene lookup returns CDR1 MDHEN and CDR2 SYDVKM. The CDR3 is 14 residues long. Trimming took off 5 bases at V and 2 bases at J, with 12 bases between the two ends. The primer mix had 60 Vbeta and 13 Jbeta primers. Method: immunoSEQ multiplex PCR; TCRdb's copy keeps in-frame clones and lacks some. Here the sample spans about 130,000 clones, 74% being singletons. Sequences were obtained from PBMCs. The TCR sequence derives from a woman in her fifties or sixties in good health and CMV-seropositive. The chain couples TRBV28 to TRBJ1-2, with D perhaps matching TRBD1 (5 bases). This CDR3 reads CASSPPGGNYGYTF. The DNA of the CDR3 is TGTGCCAGCAGTCCCCCGGGGGGGAACTATGGCTACACCTTC.